This T cell receptor (beta chain) was captured by sequencing in a study of T cell repertoires in cytomegalovirus infection. Whole-study context: Recently described HLA-C-restricted plus well-studied HLA-B-restricted CMV epitopes were used. In public TCR beta signatures, there were indications of both CMV infection and matching HLA type.

The study's findings and limits: CMV-specific HLA-C-restricted TCR beta clonotypes dominated the ex vivo response.

V gave up 6 bases and J gave up 1 base, with 15 bases separating them. CDR1 and CDR2 from the germline V gene are MDHEN and SYDVKM. The CDR3 spans 15 residues. TCRdb re-analysed the reads in MiXCR, keeping a single row per CDR3 protein. This sample has about 770,000 distinct CDR3 sequences; 25% to 35% occur once, and the top ten carry less than 15%. This clonotype was found a few times. As yet, its antigen is unknown. The clonotype originates from a human donor in good health (CMV status not recorded). Some clones in this sample may be carry-over from other donors' samples. This rearrangement joins TRBV28 to TRBJ1-1, with D possibly being TRBD1 (5 bases). This specimen was cultured CD8+ T cells from PBMCs, taken from culture after CMV antigen stimulation. The CDR3 DNA sequence: TGTGCCAGCAGATCTTATGAGGGGAAGAACACTGAAGCTTTCTTT. Encoded protein: CASRSYEGKNTEAFF.